A selection of T cell receptor beta chains follows, all from one sample in a study of memory CD4+ T cells and cytomegalovirus serostatus. Assay used: immunoSEQ multiplex PCR; TCRdb lists only in-frame clones, some missing. The profile shows over 75,000 clones, around 80% of them singletons. The sequenced sample consisted of memory CD4+ T cells from blood. The origin of the receptors is an adult in good health and CMV-seropositive. Each CDR3 is given with its conserved first and last residue. The order of the fields is V gene, D gene, J gene, clone size, CDR3 length, CDR3 protein, CDR3 DNA. D genes are given only for firm matches. Expanded clones are given a class, and other clones once, few, many or no size at all.

v_call: TRBV11-2
d_call: NA
j_call: TRBJ1-5
clone_size: NA
cdr3_length: 15
cdr3_aa: CASSVTGTNNQPQHF
cdr3_nt: TGTGCCAGCAGCGTAACCGGGACCAACAATCAGCCCCAGCATTTT

v_call: TRBV2
d_call: TRBD2
j_call: TRBJ2-2
clone_size: NA
cdr3_length: 15
cdr3_aa: CASKSLAGAIGELFF
cdr3_nt: TGTGCCAGCAAGAGCCTAGCGGGAGCGATAGGGGAGCTGTTTTTT

v_call: TRBV9
d_call: NA
j_call: TRBJ2-3
clone_size: NA
cdr3_length: 17
cdr3_aa: CASSPRLSRGGTDTQYF
cdr3_nt: TGTGCCAGCAGCCCCCGTTTAAGCCGTGGGGGCACAGATACGCAGTATTTT

v_call: TRBV14
d_call: NA
j_call: TRBJ1-2
clone_size: NA
cdr3_length: 12
cdr3_aa: CASSQGGSGYTF
cdr3_nt: TGTGCCAGCAGCCAAGGGGGCTCGGGCTACACCTTC

v_call: TRBV7-7
d_call: NA
j_call: TRBJ2-7
clone_size: NA
cdr3_length: 14
cdr3_aa: CASSFSTDSYEQYF
cdr3_nt: TGTGCTAGCAGCTTCTCGACAGACTCCTACGAGCAGTACTTC

v_call: TRBV5-4
d_call: TRBD2
j_call: TRBJ2-1
clone_size: NA
cdr3_length: 16
cdr3_aa: CASSLGGAGGRNEQFF
cdr3_nt: TGTGCCAGCAGCTTGGGGGGAGCGGGAGGGCGGAATGAGCAGTTCTTC

v_call: TRBV5-6
d_call: NA
j_call: TRBJ2-2
clone_size: NA
cdr3_length: 14
cdr3_aa: CASSSRAGAGELFF
cdr3_nt: TGTGCCAGCAGCTCCAGGGCGGGCGCCGGGGAGCTGTTTTTT

v_call: TRBV29-1
d_call: TRBD2
j_call: TRBJ2-2
clone_size: NA
cdr3_length: 15
cdr3_aa: CSVKLAGQNTGELFF
cdr3_nt: TGCAGCGTAAAACTAGCGGGGCAGAACACCGGGGAGCTGTTTTTT

v_call: TRBV19
d_call: TRBD1
j_call: TRBJ1-5
clone_size: few
cdr3_length: 14
cdr3_aa: CASTRDRNNQPQHF
cdr3_nt: TGTGCCAGTACGAGGGACAGAAATAATCAGCCCCAGCATTTT

v_call: TRBV15
d_call: NA
j_call: TRBJ2-3
clone_size: NA
cdr3_length: 14
cdr3_aa: CATSRGHSTDTQYF
cdr3_nt: TGTGCCACCAGCAGAGGCCATAGCACAGATACGCAGTATTTT

v_call: TRBV28
d_call: TRBD1
j_call: TRBJ1-5
clone_size: NA
cdr3_length: 19
cdr3_aa: CASSLFFLRTGTDRQPQHF
cdr3_nt: TGTGCCAGCAGCCTGTTCTTCCTCCGGACAGGGACCGACCGTCAGCCCCAGCATTTT

v_call: TRBV2
d_call: NA
j_call: TRBJ2-1
clone_size: NA
cdr3_length: 11
cdr3_aa: CAPGGRDQQFF
cdr3_nt: TGTGCCCCGGGGGGCAGGGATCAGCAGTTCTTC

v_call: TRBV27
d_call: TRBD1
j_call: TRBJ2-7
clone_size: few
cdr3_length: 17
cdr3_aa: CASRKTWTGAIVYEQYF
cdr3_nt: TGTGCCAGCAGAAAAACTTGGACAGGGGCAATAGTCTACGAGCAGTACTTC

v_call: TRBV4-2
d_call: TRBD2
j_call: TRBJ2-7
clone_size: NA
cdr3_length: 16
cdr3_aa: CASSLGGSGSAYEQYF
cdr3_nt: TGTGCCAGCAGCTTGGGCGGTAGCGGGAGTGCCTACGAGCAGTACTTC

v_call: TRBV6-5
d_call: NA
j_call: TRBJ1-1
clone_size: NA
cdr3_length: 14
cdr3_aa: CASKGQLLGTEAFF
cdr3_nt: TGTGCCAGCAAAGGGCAGCTCCTAGGGACTGAAGCTTTCTTT

v_call: TRBV20-1
d_call: NA
j_call: TRBJ2-3
clone_size: NA
cdr3_length: 11
cdr3_aa: CSAPRKDTQYF
cdr3_nt: TGCAGTGCTCCTAGAAAAGATACGCAGTATTTT

v_call: TRBV16
d_call: NA
j_call: TRBJ2-6
clone_size: once
cdr3_length: 14
cdr3_aa: CASSRRAGANVLTF
cdr3_nt: TGTGCCAGCAGCCGTCGGGCTGGGGCCAACGTCCTGACTTTC

v_call: TRBV7-2
d_call: TRBD2
j_call: TRBJ2-7
clone_size: NA
cdr3_length: 15
cdr3_aa: CASSLGPREGYEQYF
cdr3_nt: TGTGCCAGCAGCTTAGGTCCCCGGGAGGGCTACGAGCAGTACTTC

v_call: TRBV19
d_call: TRBD1
j_call: TRBJ1-2
clone_size: NA
cdr3_length: 17
cdr3_aa: CASSIRTGTPGSDGYTF
cdr3_nt: TGTGCCAGTAGTATTCGGACAGGAACGCCGGGATCGGATGGCTACACCTTC

v_call: TRBV28
d_call: NA
j_call: TRBJ1-1
clone_size: NA
cdr3_length: 16
cdr3_aa: CASSLGGAGRATEAFF
cdr3_nt: TGTGCCAGCAGTTTAGGGGGGGCAGGGCGAGCCACTGAAGCTTTCTTT

v_call: TRBV11-3
d_call: NA
j_call: TRBJ2-1
clone_size: NA
cdr3_length: 13
cdr3_aa: CASSFVPSNEQFF
cdr3_nt: TGTGCCAGCAGCTTTGTCCCAAGCAATGAGCAGTTCTTC

v_call: TRBV7-9
d_call: NA
j_call: TRBJ2-7
clone_size: NA
cdr3_length: 16
cdr3_aa: CASSFSGGGAISEQYF
cdr3_nt: TGTGCCAGCAGCTTTTCTGGGGGGGGCGCAATCTCCGAGCAGTACTTC

v_call: TRBV18
d_call: NA
j_call: TRBJ2-1
clone_size: NA
cdr3_length: 13
cdr3_aa: CASSFSPPWEQFF
cdr3_nt: TGTGCCAGCTCTTTCTCCCCGCCTTGGGAGCAGTTCTTC

v_call: TRBV7-9
d_call: NA
j_call: TRBJ1-2
clone_size: NA
cdr3_length: 16
cdr3_aa: CASTPPWGAANYGYTF
cdr3_nt: TGTGCCAGCACCCCCCCGTGGGGGGCAGCTAACTATGGCTACACCTTC

v_call: TRBV11-2
d_call: NA
j_call: TRBJ1-4
clone_size: NA
cdr3_length: 13
cdr3_aa: CASSSGLNEKLFF
cdr3_nt: TGTGCCAGCAGCTCCGGGCTTAATGAAAAACTGTTTTTT

v_call: TRBV29-1
d_call: TRBD2
j_call: TRBJ2-3
clone_size: NA
cdr3_length: 15
cdr3_aa: CSVVVAGASTDTQYF
cdr3_nt: TGCAGCGTGGTGGTAGCGGGAGCTAGCACAGATACGCAGTATTTT

v_call: TRBV2
d_call: TRBD1
j_call: TRBJ1-2
clone_size: once
cdr3_length: 14
cdr3_aa: CASSTDRGLSGYTF
cdr3_nt: TGTGCCAGCAGTACCGACAGGGGCCTTTCTGGCTACACCTTC

v_call: TRBV7-9
d_call: NA
j_call: TRBJ1-3
clone_size: many
cdr3_length: 13
cdr3_aa: CASSPRASGTIYF
cdr3_nt: TGTGCCAGCAGCCCCCGGGCCTCGGGCACCATATATTTT

v_call: TRBV6-1
d_call: TRBD1
j_call: TRBJ2-7
clone_size: NA
cdr3_length: 13
cdr3_aa: CASTPTGPYEQYF
cdr3_nt: TGTGCCAGCACTCCGACAGGGCCCTACGAGCAGTACTTC

v_call: TRBV7-6
d_call: NA
j_call: TRBJ2-7
clone_size: NA
cdr3_length: 15
cdr3_aa: CASRYRDGIFYEQYF
cdr3_nt: TGTGCCAGCAGGTACCGGGACGGAATTTTCTACGAGCAGTACTTC

v_call: TRBV6-5
d_call: TRBD1
j_call: TRBJ1-6
clone_size: NA
cdr3_length: 16
cdr3_aa: CASRYGFGDRNSPLHF
cdr3_nt: TGTGCCAGTAGATACGGGTTCGGGGACAGGAATTCACCCCTCCACTTT

v_call: TRBV19
d_call: NA
j_call: TRBJ2-3
clone_size: NA
cdr3_length: 17
cdr3_aa: CASSPSEGRAVVGTQYF
cdr3_nt: TGTGCCAGTAGTCCGTCCGAGGGGCGGGCAGTTGTGGGTACGCAGTATTTT

v_call: TRBV19
d_call: TRBD2
j_call: TRBJ2-1
clone_size: NA
cdr3_length: 16
cdr3_aa: CASSPWGTSGNNEQFF
cdr3_nt: TGTGCCAGTAGTCCATGGGGCACTAGCGGGAACAATGAGCAGTTCTTC

v_call: TRBV7-2
d_call: TRBD1
j_call: TRBJ1-1
clone_size: NA
cdr3_length: 15
cdr3_aa: CASSPFSGQVTEAFF
cdr3_nt: TGTGCCAGCAGCCCGTTTTCGGGACAGGTCACTGAAGCTTTCTTT

v_call: TRBV27
d_call: NA
j_call: TRBJ2-7
clone_size: NA
cdr3_length: 14
cdr3_aa: CASSPLGGAYEQYF
cdr3_nt: TGTGCCAGCAGTCCCCTGGGCGGGGCCTACGAGCAGTACTTC

v_call: TRBV4-2
d_call: TRBD2
j_call: TRBJ2-3
clone_size: NA
cdr3_length: 16
cdr3_aa: CASSQDPQRGRDTQYF
cdr3_nt: TGTGCCAGCAGCCAAGATCCCCAGCGGGGCCGAGATACGCAGTATTTT

v_call: TRBV28
d_call: TRBD1
j_call: TRBJ1-5
clone_size: NA
cdr3_length: 15
cdr3_aa: CASSLSRTGYQPQHF
cdr3_nt: TGTGCCAGCAGTCTCTCCCGGACAGGTTATCAGCCCCAGCATTTT

v_call: TRBV2
d_call: NA
j_call: TRBJ1-5
clone_size: once
cdr3_length: 15
cdr3_aa: CASSVGGTADGPQHF
cdr3_nt: TGTGCCAGCAGTGTGGGCGGGACTGCCGACGGGCCCCAGCATTTT

v_call: TRBV6-4
d_call: NA
j_call: TRBJ2-2
clone_size: NA
cdr3_length: 13
cdr3_aa: CASSDQYTGELFF
cdr3_nt: TGTGCCAGCAGTGACCAGTACACCGGGGAGCTGTTTTTT

v_call: TRBV28
d_call: NA
j_call: TRBJ2-1
clone_size: NA
cdr3_length: 14
cdr3_aa: CASSLHGKGNEQFF
cdr3_nt: TGTGCCAGCAGTTTACACGGGAAGGGGAATGAGCAGTTCTTC

v_call: TRBV9
d_call: NA
j_call: TRBJ2-3
clone_size: NA
cdr3_length: 16
cdr3_aa: CASSVGRGFPTDTQYF
cdr3_nt: TGTGCCAGCAGCGTAGGGCGGGGCTTCCCCACAGATACGCAGTATTTT

v_call: TRBV5-1
d_call: NA
j_call: TRBJ2-1
clone_size: few
cdr3_length: 13
cdr3_aa: CASSSKSGGEQFF
cdr3_nt: TGCGCCAGCAGCTCTAAAAGCGGAGGTGAGCAGTTCTTC

v_call: TRBV4-1
d_call: NA
j_call: TRBJ1-2
clone_size: NA
cdr3_length: 16
cdr3_aa: CASSRGTGQDPYGYTF
cdr3_nt: TGCGCCAGCAGCCGAGGGACGGGCCAGGACCCTTATGGCTACACCTTC

v_call: TRBV25-1
d_call: NA
j_call: TRBJ1-1
clone_size: NA
cdr3_length: 12
cdr3_aa: CASMTTFGGAFF
cdr3_nt: TGTGCCAGCATGACTACTTTTGGAGGAGCTTTCTTT

v_call: TRBV9
d_call: NA
j_call: TRBJ1-2
clone_size: NA
cdr3_length: 14
cdr3_aa: CASSPGEGAHGYTF
cdr3_nt: TGTGCCAGCAGCCCGGGAGAAGGGGCCCATGGCTACACCTTC

v_call: TRBV28
d_call: TRBD1
j_call: TRBJ1-1
clone_size: NA
cdr3_length: 14
cdr3_aa: CASSTGQGDTEAFF
cdr3_nt: TGTGCCAGCAGCACCGGACAGGGAGACACTGAAGCTTTCTTT

v_call: TRBV28
d_call: NA
j_call: TRBJ2-5
clone_size: NA
cdr3_length: 12
cdr3_aa: CASTAAQETQYF
cdr3_nt: TGTGCCAGCACGGCAGCCCAAGAGACCCAGTACTTC

v_call: TRBV9
d_call: NA
j_call: TRBJ2-1
clone_size: few
cdr3_length: 13
cdr3_aa: CASSVVVDNEQFF
cdr3_nt: TGTGCCAGCAGCGTAGTAGTAGACAATGAGCAGTTCTTC

v_call: TRBV5-6
d_call: NA
j_call: TRBJ2-1
clone_size: NA
cdr3_length: 15
cdr3_aa: CASSLTQNTYNEQFF
cdr3_nt: TGTGCCAGCAGCTTGACTCAAAACACCTACAATGAGCAGTTCTTC

v_call: TRBV5-4
d_call: NA
j_call: TRBJ2-1
clone_size: NA
cdr3_length: 15
cdr3_aa: CASSLGRSSYNEQFF
cdr3_nt: TGTGCCAGCAGCTTGGGGCGGAGCTCCTACAATGAGCAGTTCTTC

v_call: TRBV4-1
d_call: TRBD1
j_call: TRBJ2-2
clone_size: NA
cdr3_length: 16
cdr3_aa: CASSRKGQGNTGELFF
cdr3_nt: TGCGCCAGCAGCCGAAAGGGACAGGGAAACACCGGGGAGCTGTTTTTT

v_call: TRBV27
d_call: NA
j_call: TRBJ2-5
clone_size: NA
cdr3_length: 16
cdr3_aa: CASSPWVGDDQETQYF
cdr3_nt: TGTGCCAGCAGCCCGTGGGTGGGGGACGACCAAGAGACCCAGTACTTC

v_call: TRBV2
d_call: TRBD1
j_call: TRBJ2-3
clone_size: NA
cdr3_length: 14
cdr3_aa: CASIPGQGADTQYF
cdr3_nt: TGTGCCAGCATCCCGGGACAGGGAGCAGATACGCAGTATTTT

v_call: TRBV5-4
d_call: NA
j_call: TRBJ2-4
clone_size: NA
cdr3_length: 14
cdr3_aa: CASSLGQSKNIQYF
cdr3_nt: TGTGCCAGCAGCTTGGGACAGTCCAAAAACATTCAGTACTTC

v_call: TRBV5-4
d_call: TRBD2
j_call: TRBJ2-1
clone_size: once
cdr3_length: 15
cdr3_aa: CASSRDSGTHNEQFF
cdr3_nt: TGTGCCAGCAGCCGTGATAGCGGGACCCACAATGAGCAGTTCTTC

v_call: TRBV6-1
d_call: NA
j_call: TRBJ1-1
clone_size: NA
cdr3_length: 14
cdr3_aa: CASTTRVVNTEAFF
cdr3_nt: TGTGCCAGCACAACACGAGTGGTGAACACTGAAGCTTTCTTT

v_call: TRBV7-9
d_call: NA
j_call: TRBJ2-1
clone_size: few
cdr3_length: 14
cdr3_aa: CASSSRDIYNEQFF
cdr3_nt: TGTGCCAGCAGCTCCCGGGACATCTACAATGAGCAGTTCTTC

v_call: TRBV21-1
d_call: NA
j_call: TRBJ2-7
clone_size: NA
cdr3_length: 14
cdr3_aa: CASSPTAATYEQYF
cdr3_nt: TGTGCCAGCAGCCCTACGGCGGCGACCTACGAGCAGTACTTC

v_call: TRBV29-1
d_call: NA
j_call: TRBJ1-2
clone_size: few
cdr3_length: 12
cdr3_aa: CSVDVPTSGYTF
cdr3_nt: TGCAGCGTTGACGTCCCCACGAGTGGCTACACCTTC

v_call: TRBV28
d_call: NA
j_call: TRBJ1-5
clone_size: NA
cdr3_length: 15
cdr3_aa: CASRPPYRIDQPQHF
cdr3_nt: TGTGCCAGCAGACCACCCTACAGGATTGATCAGCCCCAGCATTTT